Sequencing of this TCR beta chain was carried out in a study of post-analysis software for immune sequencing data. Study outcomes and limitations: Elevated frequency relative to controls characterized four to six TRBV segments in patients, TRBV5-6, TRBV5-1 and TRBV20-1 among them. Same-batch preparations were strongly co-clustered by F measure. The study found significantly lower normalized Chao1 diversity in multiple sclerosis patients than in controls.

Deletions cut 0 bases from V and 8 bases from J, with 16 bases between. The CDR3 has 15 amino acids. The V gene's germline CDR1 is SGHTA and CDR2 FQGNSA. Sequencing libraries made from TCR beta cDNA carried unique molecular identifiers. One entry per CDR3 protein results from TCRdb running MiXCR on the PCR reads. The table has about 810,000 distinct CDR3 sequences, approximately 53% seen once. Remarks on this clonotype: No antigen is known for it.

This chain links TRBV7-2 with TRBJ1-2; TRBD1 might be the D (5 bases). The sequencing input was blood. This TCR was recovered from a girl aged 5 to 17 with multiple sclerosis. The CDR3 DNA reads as TGTGCCAGCAGCTTAGCCGCCTCAATGGGACGGGGCTACACCTTC. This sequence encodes CASSLAASMGRGYTF.